This entry concerns a single T cell receptor (beta chain). This entry is derived from a study of blood T cell repertoires in COVID-19. Whole-study context: From the United States, Italy and Spain came samples of acute and convalescent COVID-19. T cells, B-cell-depleted T cells, or PBMCs supplied cDNA or gDNA.

Original processing notes: Nucleated cell counts were estimated from reference gene primer amplification. Only in-frame clones appear in the TCRdb table, and some are missing; sequencing was by immunoSEQ multiplex PCR. V and J calls and clone size are those listed in that table; D and trimming were worked out from the DNA. The table records 300,000 to 450,000 clones, 85% to 90% of them present only once. The CDR3 covers 13 residues. CDR1 LGHDT and CDR2 YNNKEL come from the germline V gene (reference sequence). V was cut by 1 base and J by 7 bases, with 11 bases left in between. This rearrangement joins TRBV3-1 (or the pseudogene TRBV3-2) to TRBJ2-7, with D perhaps matching TRBD2 (5 bases). The origin of this receptor is a human donor in a cohort sampled during active COVID-19. The sample comprised peripheral blood. The CDR3 coding sequence is TGTGCCAGCAGCCAAGTGGGAGCTCAAGAGCAGTACTTC. It is translated as CASSQVGAQEQYF.